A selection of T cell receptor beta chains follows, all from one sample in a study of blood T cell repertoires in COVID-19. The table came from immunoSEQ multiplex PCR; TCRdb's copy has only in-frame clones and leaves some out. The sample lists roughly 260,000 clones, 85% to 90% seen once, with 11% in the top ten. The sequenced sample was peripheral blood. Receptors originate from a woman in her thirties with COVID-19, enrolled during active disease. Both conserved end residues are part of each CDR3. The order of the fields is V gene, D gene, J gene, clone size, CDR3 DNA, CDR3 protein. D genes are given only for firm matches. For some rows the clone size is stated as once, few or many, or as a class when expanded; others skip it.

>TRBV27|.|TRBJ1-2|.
TGTGCCAGCAGTGGAGGGACCACGGGCTACACCTTC
CASSGGTTGYTF
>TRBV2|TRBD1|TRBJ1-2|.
TGTGCCAGCAGTGGCCGGGACAGGCGGGGCTACACCTTC
CASSGRDRRGYTF
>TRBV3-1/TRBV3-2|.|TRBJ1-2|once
TGTGCCAGCAGCCAAGGGGCCAGCTTGTATGGCTACACCTTC
CASSQGASLYGYTF
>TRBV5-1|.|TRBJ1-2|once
TGCGCCAGCAGCTTGCCCAGACTCGCCGCCGCGGGGGGAGGCTACACCTTC
CASSLPRLAAAGGGYTF
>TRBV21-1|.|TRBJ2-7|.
TGTGCCAGCAGCTCCATAGCGGGGACCTTCGCCGAGCAGTACTTC
CASSSIAGTFAEQYF
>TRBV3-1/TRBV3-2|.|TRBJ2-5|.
TGTGCCAGCAGCCGGCGGCAAACCACCCAAGAGACCCAGTACTTC
CASSRRQTTQETQYF
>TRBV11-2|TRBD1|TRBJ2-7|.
TGTGCCAGCAGCTTAGGTGTTTTCAGGGGGCTGTACGAGCAGTACTTC
CASSLGVFRGLYEQYF
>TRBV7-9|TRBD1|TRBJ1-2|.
TGTGCCAGCAGCACAGGGGACTATGGCTACACCTTC
CASSTGDYGYTF
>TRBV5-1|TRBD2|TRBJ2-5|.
TGCGCCAGCAGCCCTCTAGCGGGAGGGCCCTCAGGGGAGACCCAGTACTTC
CASSPLAGGPSGETQYF
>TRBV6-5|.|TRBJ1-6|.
TGTGCCAGCAGATTACAGGTTGGGGATTCACCCCTCCACTTT
CASRLQVGDSPLHF
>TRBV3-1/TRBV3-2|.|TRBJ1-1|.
TGTGCCAGCAGCCAAGAGGAGGTCACTGAAGCTTTCTTT
CASSQEEVTEAFF
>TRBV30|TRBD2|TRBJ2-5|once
TGTGCCTGGAGCAGGGAGGGGACCCAGTACTTC
CAWSREGTQYF
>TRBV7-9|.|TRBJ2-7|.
TGTGCCAGCAGACCCCCGCGTACCTACGAGCAGTACTTC
CASRPPRTYEQYF
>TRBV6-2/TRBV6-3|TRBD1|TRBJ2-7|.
TGTGCCAGCAGTTTCGGGACAGGCGGTTACGAGCAGTACTTC
CASSFGTGGYEQYF
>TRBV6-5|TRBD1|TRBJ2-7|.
TGTGCCAGCAGCCAAAATAGGGGGCCGCCCTACGAGCAGTACTTC
CASSQNRGPPYEQYF
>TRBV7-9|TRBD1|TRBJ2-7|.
TGTGCCAGCAGCCGGGACAGCTTTGCCGAGCAGTACTTC
CASSRDSFAEQYF
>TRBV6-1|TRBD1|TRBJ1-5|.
TGTGCCAGCAGTGAAGTCCTGGGACAGGGGTATGTTTATAGCAATCAGCCCCAGCATTTT
CASSEVLGQGYVYSNQPQHF
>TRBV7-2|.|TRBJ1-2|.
TGTGCCAGCAGCTCCAGACCATGGGACACTAAACGCCGGAACTATGGCTACACCTTC
CASSSRPWDTKRRNYGYTF
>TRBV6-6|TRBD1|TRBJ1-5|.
TGTGCCAGCAGTCCCTCATATTGGCGGGACAGAGATCAGCCCCAGCATTTT
CASSPSYWRDRDQPQHF
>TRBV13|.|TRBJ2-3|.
TGTGCCAGCAGCTTAGGCCTGGGGGGAGGAACAGATACGCAGTATTTT
CASSLGLGGGTDTQYF
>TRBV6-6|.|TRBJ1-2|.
TGTGCCAGCAGTTACTCGATCAGCGTCGACTATGGCTACACCTTC
CASSYSISVDYGYTF
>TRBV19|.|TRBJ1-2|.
TGTGCCAGTAGTTTAACGGAGGGGACTAATAGCTACACCTTC
CASSLTEGTNSYTF
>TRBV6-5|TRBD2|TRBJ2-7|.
TGTGCCAGTCGGGGGGGCCACGAGCAGTACTTC
CASRGGHEQYF
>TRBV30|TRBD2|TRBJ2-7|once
TGTGCCTGGAGGAGGACTAGCGGGAGTTCCGAGCAGTACTTC
CAWRRTSGSSEQYF
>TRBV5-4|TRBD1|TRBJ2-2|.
TGTGCCAGCAGCACGCCCGGGACAGGGGGCACCGGGGAGCTGTTTTTT
CASSTPGTGGTGELFF
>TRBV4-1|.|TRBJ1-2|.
TGCGCCAGCAGCCAAGAAAGCGACGACAGCTATGGCTACACCTTC
CASSQESDDSYGYTF
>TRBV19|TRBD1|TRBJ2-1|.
TGTGCCAGTAGTATCAGGGGGCCATCCTACAATGAGCAGTTCTTC
CASSIRGPSYNEQFF
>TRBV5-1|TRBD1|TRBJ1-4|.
TGCGCCAGCAGCATAAGGGACAGGGGAGCTAATGAAAAACTGTTTTTT
CASSIRDRGANEKLFF
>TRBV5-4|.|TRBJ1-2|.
TGTGCCAGCAGCTCCGCTCCTAAGACAAAACAGTATGGCTACACCTTC
CASSSAPKTKQYGYTF
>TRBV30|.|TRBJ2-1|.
TGTGCCTGGAGTAAGCTGGGAGGCTCCTACAATGAGCAGTTCTTC
CAWSKLGGSYNEQFF
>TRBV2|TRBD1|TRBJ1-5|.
TGTGCCGGGGGGACAGGGGGGCAGCCCCAGCATTTT
CAGGTGGQPQHF
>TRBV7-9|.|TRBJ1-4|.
TGTGCCAGCAGCTCCTCGGTTACAACTAATGAAAAACTGTTTTTT
CASSSSVTTNEKLFF
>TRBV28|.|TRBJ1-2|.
TGTGCCAGCAGTTCCCTTGTTCGACTCGGGAGCACCTTC
CASSSLVRLGSTF
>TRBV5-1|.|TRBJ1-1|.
TGCGCCAGCAGCCTTTTCGGGGGGGTGAACACTGAAGCTTTCTTT
CASSLFGGVNTEAFF
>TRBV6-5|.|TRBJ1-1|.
TGTGCCAGCAGTCCGACATTGAACACTGAAGCTTTCTTT
CASSPTLNTEAFF
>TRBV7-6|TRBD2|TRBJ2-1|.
TGTGCCAGCAGCTTAGCTCCAGGAGCGGGAGGGCCGAATGAGCAGTTCTTC
CASSLAPGAGGPNEQFF
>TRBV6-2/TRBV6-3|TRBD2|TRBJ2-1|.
TGTGCCAGTAGTTACCTACTAGCGGCCAATGAGCAGTTCTTC
CASSYLLAANEQFF
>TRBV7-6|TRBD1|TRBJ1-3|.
TGTGCCAGCACACAGGCCACTACAGGGGGCCCCCGCTCTGGAAACACCATATATTTT
CASTQATTGGPRSGNTIYF
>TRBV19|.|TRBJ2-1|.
TGTGCCAGTAGTTCCTTCGGAAGCGGCTACAATGAGCAGTTCTTC
CASSSFGSGYNEQFF
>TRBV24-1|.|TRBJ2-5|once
TGTGCCACCAGTGACTTCGTCAGGGGATCCCAAGAGACCCAGTACTTC
CATSDFVRGSQETQYF
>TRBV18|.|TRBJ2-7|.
TGTGCCAGCTCCCCCGACAGATTTTCCTACGAGCAGTACTTC
CASSPDRFSYEQYF
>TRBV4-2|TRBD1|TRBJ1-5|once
TGTGCCAGCAGCCAAGCCCACGGGGTCCAGGGGGCGGTTCAGCCCCAGCATTTT
CASSQAHGVQGAVQPQHF
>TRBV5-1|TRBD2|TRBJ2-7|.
TGCGCCAGCAAGCAAGGGACTAGCGTATTCTACGAGCAGTACTTC
CASKQGTSVFYEQYF
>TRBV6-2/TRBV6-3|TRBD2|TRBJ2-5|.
TGTGCCAGCAGTTATCTAGGACTAGCGGGAGGTCGTGAGACCCAGTACTTC
CASSYLGLAGGRETQYF
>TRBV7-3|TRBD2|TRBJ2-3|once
TGTGCCAGCAGCTTACTAGCGGGCACAGATACGCAGTATTTT
CASSLLAGTDTQYF
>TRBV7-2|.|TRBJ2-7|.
TGTGCCAGCAGCCTAACAGGGTCGTCCTCCTACGAGCAGTACTTC
CASSLTGSSSYEQYF
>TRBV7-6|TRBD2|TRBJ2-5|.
TGTGCCAGCAGCAGTAGACTAGCGGGAGTTGGCGAGACCCAGTACTTC
CASSSRLAGVGETQYF
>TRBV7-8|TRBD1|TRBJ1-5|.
TGTGCCAGCAGCAAGTACAGGGGAACTAATCAGCCCCAGCATTTT
CASSKYRGTNQPQHF
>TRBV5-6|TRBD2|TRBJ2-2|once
TGTGCCAGCAGCGCTGGACTAGCGGGTACCGGGGAGCTGTTTTTT
CASSAGLAGTGELFF
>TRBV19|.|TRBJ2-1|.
TGTGCCAGTAGTATAGGACCAGCAGGTGAGCAGTTCTTC
CASSIGPAGEQFF
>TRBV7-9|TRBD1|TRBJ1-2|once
TGTGCCAGCAGCCGGACAGGCCGGTCTGGCTACACCTTC
CASSRTGRSGYTF
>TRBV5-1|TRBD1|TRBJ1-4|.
TGCGCCAGCAGCTGGACCGGGACAGGGCGAACTAATGAAAAACTGTTTTTT
CASSWTGTGRTNEKLFF
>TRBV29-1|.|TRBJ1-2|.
TGCAGCGTCACACACAGGGAGTGGGGCTACACCTTC
CSVTHREWGYTF
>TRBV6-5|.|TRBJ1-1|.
TGTGCCAGCAGTTCCACAACGATGAACACTGAAGCTTTCTTT
CASSSTTMNTEAFF
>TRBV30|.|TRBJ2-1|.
TGTGCCTGGAGCCCCGCTGGGTCTAGCGCAGTTTACAATGAGCAGTTCTTC
CAWSPAGSSAVYNEQFF
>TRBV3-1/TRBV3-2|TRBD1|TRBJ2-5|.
TGTGCCAGCAGCTCCAGGGGGCGGGGCGGGGAGACCCAGTACTTC
CASSSRGRGGETQYF
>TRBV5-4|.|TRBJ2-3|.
TGTGCCAGCAGTTTTACAGGCACAGATACGCAGTATTTT
CASSFTGTDTQYF
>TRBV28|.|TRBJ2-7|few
TGTGCCAGCAGTCTCCTATACGAGCAGTACTTC
CASSLLYEQYF
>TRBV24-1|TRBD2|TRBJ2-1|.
TGTGCCACCAGTGATGGGTTGACTAGCGGGAGCTTAGGTGAGCAGTTCTTC
CATSDGLTSGSLGEQFF
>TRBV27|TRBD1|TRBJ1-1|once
TGTGCCAGCAGTCCTCACCCGGACAGGGTCAAGAACACTGAAGCTTTCTTT
CASSPHPDRVKNTEAFF